These 11 T cell receptor beta chains share one sample of origin, sequenced in a study of T cell responses to AZD1222 COVID-19 vaccine. Produced via immunoSEQ multiplex PCR; TCRdb's table is partial and in-frame only. The sample lists over 100,000 clones, about 87% occurring once. Material: peripheral blood, obtained on day 0 of AZD1222 vaccination. The receptors were gathered from an adult in good health.

The genes are TRBV19 and TRBJ1-1; weak D call: TRBD1 (6 bases). This CDR3 has 14 residues. The ends were cut back, 6 bases at V and 1 base at J, with 12 bases in the middle. The germline V gene has CDR1 LNHDA and CDR2 SQIVND (reference sequence). The CDR3 reads CASRRGDANTEAFF. The DNA for the CDR3 is TGTGCCAGTAGGAGGGGGGATGCGAACACTGAAGCTTTCTTT. Together with reference TRBV19 and TRBJ1-1, the CDR3 gives the full variable domain: DGGITQSPKYLFRKEGQNVTLSCEQNLNHDAMYWYRQDPGQGLRLIYYSQIVNDFQKGDIAEGYSVSREKKESFPLTVTSAQKNPTAFYLCASRRGDANTEAFFGQGTRLTVV.

The CDR3 nucleotides read TGCGCCAGCGGACCTAGACAGGGTTTGAACACTGAAGCTTTCTTT. Its translation is CASGPRQGLNTEAFF. The V call is TRBV5-1, the J call TRBJ1-1; 7 bases are a match to TRBD1. The CDR3 is 15 residues long. From germline, CDR1 is SGHRS and CDR2 YFSETQ. V was clipped by 7 bases and J by 0 bases; unmatched bases: 9.

CDR3 residues: CASCWGGSGGWDEQFF. CDR3 coding DNA: TGTGCCAGCTGTTGGGGGGGGAGCGGAGGGTGGGATGAGCAGTTCTTC. This sequence joins TRBV6-5 and TRBJ2-1; TRBD2 matches 7 bases. V was clipped by 8 bases and J by 8 bases; unmatched bases: 18. The CDR3 length is 16 residues. Germline V gives CDR1 MNHEY, CDR2 SVGAGI.

The chain joins TRBV29-1 to TRBJ2-7; 8 bases line up with TRBD1. Germline V gene data show CDR1 as SQVTM and CDR2 as ANQGSEA. Germline trimming cut 7 bases from V and 2 bases from J; bases unmatched to any gene: 4. The CDR3 runs 12 residues. CDR3 sequence (DNA): TGCAGCGCTACGGGACAGGCCTACGAGCAGTACTTC. Translating it yields CSATGQAYEQYF.

The chain joins TRBV5-4 to TRBJ2-2; 10 nucleotides line up with TRBD2. V lost 4 bases, J lost 4 bases, and 7 bases stayed unmatched. The length of the CDR3 is 16 residues. Germline V gene data show CDR1 as SGHNT and CDR2 as YYREEE (reference sequence). CDR3 amino acids: CASSEGLARGTGELFF. For the CDR3, the DNA is TGTGCCAGCAGCGAGGGACTAGCGCGGGGCACCGGGGAGCTGTTTTTT.

This chain uses TRBV6-5 with TRBJ1-4, with no clear D. The germline V gene has CDR1 MNHEY and CDR2 SVGAGI. This CDR3 is 13 amino acids long. The V and J ends lost 0 bases and 5 bases respectively, with 4 bases between them. The CDR3 protein is CASSYSLNEKLFF. CDR3 sequence (DNA): TGTGCCAGCAGTTACTCGCTAAATGAAAAACTGTTTTTT.

The chain has TRBV5-1 and TRBJ1-5; TRBD1 matches 9 bases. The CDR3 has 14 amino acids. J was trimmed by 5 bases and V by 2 bases; bases with no gene match: 2. Germline CDR1 reads SGHRS; CDR2 reads YFSETQ. Here the CDR3 DNA reads TGCGCCAGCAGCTTACAGGGGGCTGATCAGCCCCAGCATTTT. Translating it yields CASSLQGADQPQHF.

CDR3 in amino acids: CASSSSDRVGNTIYF. The CDR3 DNA follows: TGTGCCAGCAGCTCCTCGGACAGGGTTGGAAACACCATATATTTT. This chain joins TRBV7-9 and TRBJ1-3, with 8 nucleotides matching TRBD1. The J segment lost 3 bases and the V segment lost 4 bases, leaving 5 bases of the junction unmatched. CDR3 length: 15 amino acids. Germline V lookup: CDR1 SEHNR, CDR2 FQNEAQ (reference sequence).

A word on this clone: One junction end disagrees with the germline gene, perhaps due to a read error. This rearrangement joins TRBV18 to TRBJ1-4, with unresolved D. The CDR3 covers 15 residues. Germline assignment: CDR1 KGHSH and CDR2 LQKENI. Written as DNA, the CDR3 is TGTGCCAGCTCCCCACCCGTGTCGGTAAAAGAAAAACTGTTTTTT. As protein: CASSPPVSVKEKLFF.

The chain links TRBV7-9 to TRBJ1-2; maybe TRBD1 (6 bases). V gave up 6 bases and J gave up 6 bases, with 17 bases separating them. Germline assignment: CDR1 SEHNR and CDR2 FQNEAQ (reference sequence). The CDR3 covers 14 residues. The CDR3 region has the DNA TGTGCCAGCAGGGCTTCAGGGGAAGTCCATGGCTACACCTTC. Its translation: CASRASGEVHGYTF.

The chain employs TRBV11-2 and TRBJ2-5; D call uncertain. This CDR3 is 17 amino acids long. The germline V gene has CDR1 SGHAT and CDR2 FQNNGV. V was trimmed by 4 bases and J by 0 bases, leaving 18 bases between them. In nucleotides, the CDR3 is TGTGCCAGCAGCTACCGATTCTCCCAGGAGTACCAAGAGACCCAGTACTTC. As protein: CASSYRFSQEYQETQYF.